Listed here are 32 T cell receptor beta chains from one sample, sequenced in a study of blood T cell repertoires in COVID-19. The repertoire was sequenced with immunoSEQ multiplex PCR; TCRdb's copy has only in-frame clones and lacks some. Among 100,000 to 150,000 clones listed, 85% to 90% were seen once. The sequenced material came from peripheral blood. The receptors were gathered from a man aged 50 to 59 with active or convalescent COVID-19.

The V call is TRBV19, the J call TRBJ2-7; the D is unclear. CDR1 is LNHDA and CDR2 is SQIVND in the germline V gene (reference sequence). This CDR3 contains 15 residues. V lost 4 bases and J 2 bases, leaving 15 bases between the germline ends. The CDR3 DNA follows: TGTGCCAGTAGTAACGCTCCCGGCGGAACCTACGAGCAGTACTTC. Its translation: CASSNAPGGTYEQYF.

The rearrangement links TRBV6-1 to TRBJ2-1; TRBD1 agrees at 10 bases. J was trimmed by 0 bases and V by 3 bases; bases with no gene match: 2. The germline V gene encodes CDR1 MNHNS and CDR2 SASEGT. The CDR3 is 16 residues long. The CDR3 nucleotides are TGTGCCAGCAGTGAGAGACAGGGGGCCTCCTACAATGAGCAGTTCTTC. Translation gives CASSERQGASYNEQFF.

This chain connects TRBV3-1 (or the pseudogene TRBV3-2) to TRBJ2-7; 10 bases map to TRBD2. J lost 3 bases, V lost 1 base, and 12 bases had no gene match. The CDR3 totals 18 residues. Germline CDR1 LGHDT, CDR2 YNNKEL (reference sequence). The CDR3 sequence: CASSQVRNTSGVIYEQYF. CDR3 in DNA: TGTGCCAGCAGCCAAGTTCGGAATACTAGCGGGGTCATCTACGAGCAGTACTTC.

This chain uses TRBV27 with TRBJ2-1, with TRBD2 as a possible D gene (6 bases). V was pared by 5 bases and J by 5 bases, with 16 bases between. The CDR3 consists of 15 residues. From germline, CDR1 is MNHEY and CDR2 SMNVEV (reference sequence). The DNA for the CDR3 is TGTGCCAGCAGTCTAACTGTCGGGGGAGACAATGAGCAGTTCTTC. Translated: CASSLTVGGDNEQFF.

The chain couples TRBV29-1 to TRBJ2-4; a weak D match, TRBD2 (5 bases). V was trimmed by 4 bases and J by 6 bases, leaving 13 bases between them. This CDR3 is built from 13 residues. Germline V gene data show CDR1 as SQVTM and CDR2 as ANQGSEA. The CDR3 DNA follows: TGCAGCGTTGGCGTAGCGCAAGGAAACATTCAGTACTTC. This encodes CSVGVAQGNIQYF. The full variable domain, its missing parts supplied by reference TRBV29-1 and TRBJ2-4, is SAVISQKPSRDICQRGTSLTIQCQVDSQVTMMFWYRQQPGQSLTLIATANQGSEATYESGFVIDKFPISRPNLTFSTLTVSNMSPEDSSIYLCSVGVAQGNIQYFGAGTRLSVL.

This clone appeared a single time. The chain has TRBV7-6 and TRBJ2-7, with D uncertain. CDR3 length: 14 amino acids. V was shortened by 4 bases and J by 6 bases, with 16 bases between the two germline ends. Germline lookup yields CDR1 SGHVS and CDR2 FNYEAQ. CDR3 loop: CASSSVTNVGEQYF. The DNA of the CDR3 is TGTGCCAGCAGCTCCGTGACAAACGTGGGCGAGCAGTACTTC.

The rearrangement uses TRBV3-1 (or the pseudogene TRBV3-2) and TRBJ1-3; 12 bases fit TRBD1. In germline, CDR1 is LGHDT, CDR2 YNNKEL (reference sequence). With 5 bases clipped from V and 4 bases from J, the junction kept 6 bases outside the gene matches. The CDR3 runs 16 residues. The CDR3 sequence is CASSARDRGRGNTIYF. The CDR3 DNA follows: TGTGCCAGCAGCGCCCGGGACAGGGGGCGAGGAAACACCATATATTTT.

The chain uses TRBV10-1 and TRBJ2-3; D may be TRBD2 (5 bases). This CDR3 spans 13 amino acids. The germline V and J ends were trimmed by 5 bases and 8 bases, with 14 bases remaining between them. Germline assignment: CDR1 WNHNN and CDR2 SYGVQD (reference sequence). Here the CDR3 reads CASSNVRAATQYF. As DNA, the CDR3 is TGCGCCAGCAGTAATGTGAGGGCTGCTACGCAGTATTTT.

The chain joins TRBV10-3 to TRBJ2-1, with 7 bases fitting TRBD2. Germline values: CDR1 ENHRY, CDR2 SYGVKD. The CDR3 has 14 residues. Trimming cost V 10 bases and J 8 bases; bases outside gene matches: 14. The CDR3: CATRGRARGDEQFF. Written as DNA, the CDR3 is TGTGCCACCCGGGGGAGGGCCCGTGGGGATGAGCAGTTCTTC.

V usage is TRBV6-5 and J usage is TRBJ2-7; D might be TRBD1 (6 bases). Germline V CDR1 and CDR2: MNHEY, SVGAGI. V lost 2 bases and J lost 3, with 11 bases in between. The CDR3 runs 14 residues. The CDR3 sequence is CASSYMGRGYEQYF. CDR3 sequence (DNA): TGTGCCAGCAGTTACATGGGCAGGGGCTACGAGCAGTACTTC.

The chain links TRBV11-2 to TRBJ2-4; the D gene is possibly TRBD2 (5 bases). The CDR3 length is 15 residues. The germline V gene encodes CDR1 SGHAT and CDR2 FQNNGV. V shed 5 bases and J shed 8 bases, with 19 bases lying between them. CDR3 residues: CASSEALGGFDIQYF. CDR3 nucleotide sequence: TGTGCCAGCAGCGAGGCCCTGGGCGGGTTTGACATTCAGTACTTC.

This rearrangement joins TRBV21-1 to TRBJ1-1; the D segment call TRBD1 is taken from the table without a DNA check. TRBV21-1 is a recognized pseudogene. The CDR3 length is 15 residues. This CDR3 reads CASSHQGKVNTEAFF. The CDR3 nucleotides are TGTGCCAGCAGCCACCAGGGGAAAGTGAACACTGAAGCTTTCTTT.

This chain joins TRBV19 and TRBJ1-5; D gene unclear. The CDR3 loop spans 14 amino acids. From germline, CDR1 is LNHDA and CDR2 SQIVND (reference sequence). V shed 9 bases and J shed 7 bases, with 19 bases lying between them. The CDR3 sequence: CASSSTASAQPQHF. CDR3 DNA sequence: TGTGCCAGCAGTTCGACCGCCAGCGCGCAGCCCCAGCATTTT. Together with reference TRBV19 and TRBJ1-5, the CDR3 gives the full variable domain: DGGITQSPKYLFRKEGQNVTLSCEQNLNHDAMYWYRQDPGQGLRLIYYSQIVNDFQKGDIAEGYSVSREKKESFPLTVTSAQKNPTAFYLCASSSTASAQPQHFGDGTRLSIL.

The chain links TRBV7-9 to TRBJ2-5, with 7 bases aligning to TRBD1. Germline lookup yields CDR1 SEHNR and CDR2 FQNEAQ (reference sequence). J gave up 4 bases and V 5 bases, and 10 bases lay outside the gene matches. The CDR3 consists of 15 residues. This chain's CDR3 is CASSPRRQGSETQYF. DNA of the CDR3: TGTGCCAGCAGCCCCCGACGACAGGGTTCAGAGACCCAGTACTTC.

This clone has only one observation. V and J are TRBV24-1 and TRBJ2-2; the D gene is possibly TRBD1 (5 bases). From germline, CDR1 is KGHDR and CDR2 SFDVKD. Trimming pared 5 bases from V and 6 bases from J, leaving 9 bases between. The CDR3 contains 13 residues. The DNA for the CDR3 is TGTGCCACCAGTGTCAGGGTGGCCGGGGAGCTGTTTTTT. Its translation: CATSVRVAGELFF.

V usage is TRBV6-5 and J usage is TRBJ1-1; D may be TRBD1 (5 bases). This CDR3 is built from 12 residues. The ends were cut back, 9 bases at V and 5 bases at J, with 13 bases in the middle. Germline-derived CDR1 and CDR2 are MNHEY and SVGAGI. This chain's CDR3 is CASRWGGTEAFF. Here the CDR3 DNA reads TGTGCCAGTAGGTGGGGGGGGACTGAAGCTTTCTTT.

This chain joins TRBV11-3 and TRBJ2-7; a possible D gene is TRBD1 (5 bases). V lost 9 bases to trimming and J lost 4 bases, with 7 bases between them. Germline V gene data show CDR1 as SGHNT and CDR2 as YENEEA. The CDR3 is made up of 10 amino acids. DNA of the CDR3: TGTGCCAGAAAGGGGTACGAGCAGTACTTC. Its translation is CARKGYEQYF.

The chain links TRBV11-2 to TRBJ2-1, with D perhaps matching TRBD2 (7 bases). This CDR3 is 13 amino acids long. The germline V gene has CDR1 SGHAT and CDR2 FQNNGV. This CDR3 reads CASQGGGIDEQFF. The CDR3 DNA sequence: TGTGCTTCCCAGGGAGGGGGAATCGATGAGCAGTTCTTC.

The chain employs TRBV4-1 and TRBJ2-1, with D perhaps matching TRBD1 (5 bases). The V gene lost 1 base and the J gene lost 3 bases, with 16 bases spanning the gap. In germline, CDR1 is MGHRA, CDR2 YSYEKL. The CDR3 runs to 17 residues. CDR3 DNA sequence: TGCGCCAGCAGCCAAGGAGGTACAGGCAATTTCTACAATGAGCAGTTCTTC. As protein: CASSQGGTGNFYNEQFF.

The chain uses TRBV7-6 and TRBJ2-5, with D perhaps TRBD2 (5 bases). There are 13 residues in the CDR3. Per the germline V gene, CDR1 is SGHVS and CDR2 is FNYEAQ. Between the trimmed V and J ends, which lost 5 bases and 5 bases, there was a span of 12 bases. The CDR3 coding sequence is TGTGCCAGCAGCCAAACGAGAGGGGAGACCCAGTACTTC. Protein sequence: CASSQTRGETQYF.

This sequence joins TRBV11-2 and TRBJ2-3, with 8 bases fitting TRBD1. The CDR3 consists of 16 residues. Germline CDR1 is SGHAT and CDR2 is FQNNGV. The junction had 3 bases not matched to a gene; V was cut back by 0 bases and J by 1 base. CDR3 residues: CASSLDHRGGTDTQYF. The DNA for the CDR3 is TGTGCCAGCAGCTTAGACCACAGGGGGGGCACAGATACGCAGTATTTT.

The chain joins TRBV24-1 to TRBJ1-1; D gene ambiguous. Germline values: CDR1 KGHDR, CDR2 SFDVKD. The germline V and J ends were trimmed by 5 bases and 0 bases, with 9 bases remaining between them. This CDR3 region has 14 residues. The DNA for the CDR3 is TGTGCCACCAGTGCCGCGGATCTGAACACTGAAGCTTTCTTT. Translation gives CATSAADLNTEAFF.

The gene calls are TRBV12-5 and TRBJ1-5, with TRBD1 matching over 7 bases. V lost 2 bases and J lost 6; bases outside the gene matches: 16. The CDR3 covers 18 residues. Looked up from germline, CDR1 is LGHNT and CDR2 is FRNRAP. The chain's CDR3 is CASGLSQQGLLRGQPQHF. CDR3 coding DNA: TGTGCTAGTGGTTTGTCCCAACAGGGGCTCCTTCGTGGTCAGCCCCAGCATTTT.

This chain joins TRBV3-1 (or the pseudogene TRBV3-2) and TRBJ1-2; D is ambiguous. Between the trimmed V and J ends, which lost 0 bases and 4 bases, there was a span of 15 bases. The V gene's germline CDR1 is LGHDT and CDR2 YNNKEL (reference sequence). CDR3 length equals 16 residues. CDR3 in DNA: TGTGCCAGCAGCCAAGAGCGGGGAGGGTTCGTCTATGGCTACACCTTC. Translated, it gives CASSQERGGFVYGYTF.

This clone was seen once. This rearrangement joins TRBV4-1 to TRBJ2-7; 10 bases are a match to TRBD1. The CDR3 is 16 residues long. V shed 5 bases, J shed 5 bases, and the junction held 12 bases outside the gene matches. Germline V gene sequence: CDR1 MGHRA, CDR2 YSYEKL. The CDR3: CASSARQGAIHDEQYF. CDR3 nucleotide sequence: TGCGCCAGCAGCGCCCGACAGGGGGCGATCCACGACGAGCAGTACTTC.

The chain has TRBV30 and TRBJ2-1, with 7 bases that match TRBD1. CDR1 and CDR2 (germline): GTSNPN, SVGIG (reference sequence). V trimming: 3 bases; J trimming: 9 bases; junction bases outside the gene matches: 2. CDR3 length equals 11 residues. The CDR3 region has the DNA TGTGCCTGGAGCCGGACAGGTGAGCAGTTCTTC. It codes for CAWSRTGEQFF.

The sample holds a few counts of this clone. The chain uses TRBV10-3 and TRBJ2-5; the match to TRBD2 covers 9 bases. Germline assignment: CDR1 ENHRY and CDR2 SYGVKD. V lost 0 bases, J lost 5 bases, and 7 bases stayed unmatched. This CDR3 region has 16 residues. CDR3 in DNA: TGTGCCATCAGTGAGTCTTCTAGCGGGATAAAGGAGACCCAGTACTTC. Amino acid sequence: CAISESSSGIKETQYF.

The rearrangement links TRBV11-3 to TRBJ2-1; TRBD2 aligns across 10 bases. Losses at the gene ends were 2 bases for V and 7 bases for J; bases not matched to a gene: 5. Germline V CDR1 and CDR2: SGHNT, YENEEA. CDR3 length: 15 residues. The CDR3 DNA reads TGTGCCAGCAGCTTAAGAGCGGGGGGGATGAATGAGCAGTTCTTC. Amino acids: CASSLRAGGMNEQFF.

The chain combines TRBV10-3 with TRBJ1-5; D not certain. This CDR3 spans 14 amino acids. V was cut by 0 bases and J by 4 bases, with 7 bases left in between. Germline-derived CDR1 and CDR2 are ENHRY and SYGVKD. The CDR3 spells CAISESGFNQPQHF. CDR3 in DNA: TGTGCCATCAGTGAGTCTGGCTTTAATCAGCCCCAGCATTTT.

This sequence joins TRBV27 and TRBJ2-7; D call uncertain. Looked up from germline, CDR1 is MNHEY and CDR2 is SMNVEV (reference sequence). The V gene lost 3 bases and the J gene lost 2 bases, with 5 bases spanning the gap. The CDR3 contains 12 residues. The DNA of the CDR3 is TGTGCCAGCAGTTTGTATCCCTACGAGCAGTACTTC. This encodes CASSLYPYEQYF.

This chain connects TRBV6-5 to TRBJ1-3; D gene uncertain. The CDR3 runs to 13 residues. In germline, CDR1 is MNHEY, CDR2 SVGAGI. Trimming took 8 bases from V and 8 from J, leaving 16 bases between them. CDR3 loop: CASGTPGVDTIYF. In DNA form, the CDR3 reads TGTGCCAGCGGAACCCCCGGGGTGGACACCATATATTTT.

V gene TRBV12-5 combines with J gene TRBJ1-1, with 11 bases that match TRBD1. The CDR3 is 15 amino acids. J was trimmed by 9 bases and V by 6 bases; bases with no gene match: 12. From germline, CDR1 is LGHNT and CDR2 FRNRAP. Here the CDR3 reads CASGQDRGRQLQAFF. The CDR3, as DNA: TGTGCTAGTGGCCAGGACAGGGGGCGCCAGCTACAAGCTTTCTTT.